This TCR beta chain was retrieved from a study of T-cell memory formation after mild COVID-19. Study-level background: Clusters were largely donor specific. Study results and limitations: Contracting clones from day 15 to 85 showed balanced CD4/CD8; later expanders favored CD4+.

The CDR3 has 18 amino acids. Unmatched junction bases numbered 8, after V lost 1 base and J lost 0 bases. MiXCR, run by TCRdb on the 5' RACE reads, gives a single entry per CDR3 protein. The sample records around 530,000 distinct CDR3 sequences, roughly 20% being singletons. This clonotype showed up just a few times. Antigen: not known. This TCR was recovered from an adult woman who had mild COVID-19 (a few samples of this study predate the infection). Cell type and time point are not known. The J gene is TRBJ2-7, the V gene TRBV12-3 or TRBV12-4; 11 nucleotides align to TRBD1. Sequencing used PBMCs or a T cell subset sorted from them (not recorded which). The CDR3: CASSLVGTGGLGSYEQYF. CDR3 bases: TGTGCCAGCAGTTTAGTGGGGACAGGGGGATTGGGCTCCTACGAGCAGTACTTC.